This entry features one TCR beta chain sequence. Its antigen is currently unknown. These data belong to a study of T cell responses to AZD1222 COVID-19 vaccine. As for the study in general: Pooling of second doses given at about 4 or about 12 weeks was done.

Data came from immunoSEQ multiplex PCR; TCRdb stores just in-frame clones and leaves some out. The repertoire includes approximately 130,000 clones, over 75% of them detected once, and roughly 9.1% sits in the top ten. Findings and caveats of the study: Two doses of AZD1222 preceded a rise in Spike-specific TCR breadth and depth. At 160-218 and 743-854, vaccine-associated CD4 TCRs were dominant, and they spanned spike. AZD1222 recipients seropositive at baseline numbered only six or seven.

Trimming removed 1 base at V and 4 bases at J, with 13 bases between. The CDR3 consists of 15 residues. The germline gives CDR1 SGHVS, CDR2 FNYEAQ. This sequence was found in an adult in good health. Sequenced material: peripheral blood, taken on day 0 of AZD1222 vaccination. This sequence joins TRBV7-6 and TRBJ1-2, with D perhaps matching TRBD1 (5 bases). The CDR3 DNA follows: TGTGCCAGCAGCTTAGAAGAGACAGCTTCCTATGGCTACACCTTC. This gives the protein CASSLEETASYGYTF. Full variable domain (outside the CDR3, taken from reference TRBV7-6 and TRBJ1-2): GAGVSQSPRYKVTKRGQDVALRCDPISGHVSLYWYRQALGQGPEFLTYFNYEAQQDKSGLPNDRFSAERPEGSISTLTIQRTEQRDSAMYRCASSLEETASYGYTFGSGTRLTVV.